This T cell receptor (beta chain) was found in a study of low-dose radiotherapy and immunotherapy resistance in tumors. The time point was: before trial treatment. Nivolumab, ipilimumab, aspirin, low-dose cyclophosphamide and low-dose radiotherapy were all administered to the donors. Trimming took 7 bases from V and 10 from J, leaving 13 bases between them. The germline CDR1 and CDR2 sequences are MDHEN and SYDVKM. The CDR3 spans 11 residues. cDNA synthesis used a TRAV/TRBV-specific primer set for both chains. TCRs were amplified for 15 to 25 PCR cycles with a constant-region primer and V-primer adapter. mRNA, after isolation, was amplified by in vitro transcription. TCRdb independently ran MiXCR on the reads; one entry per CDR3 protein. There are tens of thousands of distinct CDR3 sequences in the sample; 9.4% occur only once, and around 0.97% lies in the top ten. This clonotype has a count of ten or more.

V usage is TRBV28 and J usage is TRBJ1-1; no reliable D call. This clonotype originated in a male donor with prostate cancer. The material was PBMCs, obtained before treatment. For the CDR3, the DNA is TGTGCCAGCATTCTCGGACTGAGAGCTTTCTTT. It codes for CASILGLRAFF.